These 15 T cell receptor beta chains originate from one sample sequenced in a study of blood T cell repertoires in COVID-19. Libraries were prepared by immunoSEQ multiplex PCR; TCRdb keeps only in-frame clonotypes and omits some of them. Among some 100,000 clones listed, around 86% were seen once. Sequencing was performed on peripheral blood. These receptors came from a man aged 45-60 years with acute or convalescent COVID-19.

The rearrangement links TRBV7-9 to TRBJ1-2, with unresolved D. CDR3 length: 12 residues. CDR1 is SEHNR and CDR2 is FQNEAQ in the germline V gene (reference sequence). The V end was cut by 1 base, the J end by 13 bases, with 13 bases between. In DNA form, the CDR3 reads TGTGCCAGCAGCTTAGGGGAGGGCAGAGTCACCTTC. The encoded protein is CASSLGEGRVTF.

CDR3 DNA: TGTGCCAGCAGCCCCAGAGCCGGGACAGGGAGCCAAGAGACCCAGTACTTC. It is translated as CASSPRAGTGSQETQYF. This chain connects TRBV7-8 to TRBJ2-5; 9 bases match TRBD1. This CDR3 contains 17 residues. V was pared by 5 bases and J by 1 base, with 11 bases of the junction left unmatched. In germline, CDR1 is SGHVS, CDR2 FQNEAQ.

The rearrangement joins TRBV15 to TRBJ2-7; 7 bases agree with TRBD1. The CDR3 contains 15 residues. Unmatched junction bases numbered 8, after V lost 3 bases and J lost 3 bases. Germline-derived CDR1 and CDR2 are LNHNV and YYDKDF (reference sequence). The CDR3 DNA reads TGTGCCACCAGCAGGGAGACAGGGACCGTCTACGAGCAGTACTTC. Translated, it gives CATSRETGTVYEQYF.

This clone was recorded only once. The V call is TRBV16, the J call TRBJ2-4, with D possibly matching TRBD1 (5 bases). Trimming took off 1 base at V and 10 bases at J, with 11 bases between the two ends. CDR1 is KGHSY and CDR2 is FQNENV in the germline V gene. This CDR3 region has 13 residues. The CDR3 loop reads CASSQLQESIQYF. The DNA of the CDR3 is TGTGCCAGCAGCCAATTACAGGAAAGTATTCAGTACTTC.

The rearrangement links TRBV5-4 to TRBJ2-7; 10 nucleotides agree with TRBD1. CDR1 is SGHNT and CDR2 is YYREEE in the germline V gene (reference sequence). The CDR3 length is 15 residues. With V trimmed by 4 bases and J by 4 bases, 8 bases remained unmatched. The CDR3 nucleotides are TGTGCCAGCAGCGCAGGGGACAGGGGAGGTTACGAGCAGTACTTC. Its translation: CASSAGDRGGYEQYF.

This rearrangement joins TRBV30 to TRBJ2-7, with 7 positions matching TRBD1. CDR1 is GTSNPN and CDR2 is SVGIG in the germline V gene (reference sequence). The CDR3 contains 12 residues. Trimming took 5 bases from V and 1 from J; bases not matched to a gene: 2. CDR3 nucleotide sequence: TGTGCCTGGGGACAGGATTCCTACGAGCAGTACTTC. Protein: CAWGQDSYEQYF.

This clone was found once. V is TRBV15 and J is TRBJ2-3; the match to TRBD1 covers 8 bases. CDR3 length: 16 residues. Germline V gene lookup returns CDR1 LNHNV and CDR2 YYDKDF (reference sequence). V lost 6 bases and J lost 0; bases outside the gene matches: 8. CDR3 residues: CATRRRTGLSTDTQYF. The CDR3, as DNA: TGTGCCACCAGGAGGAGGACAGGGCTCAGCACAGATACGCAGTATTTT.

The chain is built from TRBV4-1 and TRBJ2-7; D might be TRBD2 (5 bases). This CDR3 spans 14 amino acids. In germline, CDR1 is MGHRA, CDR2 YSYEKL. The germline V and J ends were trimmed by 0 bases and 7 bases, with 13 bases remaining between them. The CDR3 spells CASSQDRGLEEQYF. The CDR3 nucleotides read TGCGCCAGCAGCCAAGATAGAGGGCTGGAAGAGCAGTACTTC.

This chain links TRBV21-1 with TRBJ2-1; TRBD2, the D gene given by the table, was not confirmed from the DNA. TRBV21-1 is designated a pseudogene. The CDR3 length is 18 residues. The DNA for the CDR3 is TGTGCCAGCAGCTGGTCCAGGGGAGGGACTAGTAGGTACAATGAGCAGTTCTTC. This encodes CASSWSRGGTSRYNEQFF.

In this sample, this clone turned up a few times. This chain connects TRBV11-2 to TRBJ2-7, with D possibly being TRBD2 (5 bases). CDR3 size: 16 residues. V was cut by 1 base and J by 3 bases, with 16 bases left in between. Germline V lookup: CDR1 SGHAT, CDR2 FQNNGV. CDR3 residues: CASSLGTGMVHYEQYF. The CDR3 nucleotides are TGTGCCAGCAGCTTAGGTACGGGGATGGTGCACTACGAGCAGTACTTC.

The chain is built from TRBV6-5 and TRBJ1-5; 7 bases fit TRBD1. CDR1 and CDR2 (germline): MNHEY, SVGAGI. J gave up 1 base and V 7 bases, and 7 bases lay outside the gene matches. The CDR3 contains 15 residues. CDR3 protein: CASKLNRGSNQPQHF. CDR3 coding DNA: TGTGCCAGCAAGTTAAACAGGGGAAGCAATCAGCCCCAGCATTTT.

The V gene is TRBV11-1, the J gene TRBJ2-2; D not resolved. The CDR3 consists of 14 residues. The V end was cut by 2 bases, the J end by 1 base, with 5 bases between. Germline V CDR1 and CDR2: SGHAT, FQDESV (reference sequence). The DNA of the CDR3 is TGTGCCAGCAGCTTAACGGTGAACACCGGGGAGCTGTTTTTT. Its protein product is CASSLTVNTGELFF.

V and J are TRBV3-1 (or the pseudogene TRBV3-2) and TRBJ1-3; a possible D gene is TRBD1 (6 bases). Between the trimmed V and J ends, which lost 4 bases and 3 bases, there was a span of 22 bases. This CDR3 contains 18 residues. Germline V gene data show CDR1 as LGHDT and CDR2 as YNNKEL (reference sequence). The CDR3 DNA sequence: TGTGCCAGCAGCCTTTCCGGTTTCCGGGCAGGGGTTGGAAACACCATATATTTT. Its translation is CASSLSGFRAGVGNTIYF.

CDR3 DNA sequence: TGTGCCAGCAGCGTAGACCCGACAGGGAACTATGGCTACACCTTC. Its translation is CASSVDPTGNYGYTF. V and J are TRBV9 and TRBJ1-2, with 7 bases fitting TRBD1. Germline-derived CDR1 and CDR2 are SGDLS and YYNGEE. Trimming at V came to 0 bases and at J to 2 bases, leaving 4 bases not matched to a gene. The CDR3 spans 15 residues.

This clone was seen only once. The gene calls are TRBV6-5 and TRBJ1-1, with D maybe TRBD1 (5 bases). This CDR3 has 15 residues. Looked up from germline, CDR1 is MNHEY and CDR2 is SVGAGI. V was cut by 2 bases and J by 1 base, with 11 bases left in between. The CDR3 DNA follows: TGTGCCAGCAGTTACGGGGGACTGAAGAACACTGAAGCTTTCTTT. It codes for CASSYGGLKNTEAFF.